The 13 T cell receptor beta chains below come from one sample, sequenced in a study of T cell responses to AZD1222 COVID-19 vaccine. Using immunoSEQ multiplex PCR, the repertoire was profiled, and TCRdb retains in-frame clones only, with some absent. The profile shows 95,000 to 100,000 clones, about 88% of them singletons. Sample: peripheral blood, taken 28 days after the second AZD1222 dose. The receptors here all came from an adult who received the AZD1222 COVID-19 vaccine.

The chain links TRBV11-2 to TRBJ2-2, with TRBD2 identical over 11 bases. This CDR3 has 17 amino acids. Germline trimming cut 4 bases from V and 6 bases from J; bases unmatched to any gene: 10. Germline CDR1 SGHAT, CDR2 FQNNGV. The CDR3 region is CASSSSYLAGGAGELFF. The CDR3 DNA reads TGTGCCAGCAGCTCGAGCTACTTAGCGGGAGGGGCCGGGGAGCTGTTTTTT.

Only a few counts were recorded for this clone. The chain links TRBV19 to TRBJ2-6, with a weak D call TRBD1 (5 bases). V was clipped by 4 bases and J by 4 bases, with 14 bases between them. The CDR3 spans 16 residues. CDR1 is LNHDA and CDR2 is SQIVND in the germline V gene (reference sequence). As DNA, the CDR3 is TGTGCCAGTAGTAACCCCAGGGCTTCGGGGGCCAACGTCCTGACTTTC. This codes for CASSNPRASGANVLTF.

The chain couples TRBV28 to TRBJ1-5; possibly TRBD1 for D (6 bases). Germline V CDR1 and CDR2: MDHEN, SYDVKM. Between the trimmed V and J ends, which lost 6 bases and 8 bases, there was a span of 14 bases. The CDR3 covers 13 residues. The CDR3 DNA reads TGTGCCAGCAGCGGACAGTCCGGGAAGCCCCAGCATTTT. Translation gives CASSGQSGKPQHF.

The rearrangement joins TRBV2 to TRBJ1-1; tentatively, D is TRBD1 (6 bases). From germline, CDR1 is SNHLY and CDR2 FYNNEI. V was pared by 6 bases and J by 1 base, with 9 bases between. The CDR3 totals 13 residues. In nucleotides, the CDR3 is TGTGCCAGCAGCAAACAGGGGAACACTGAAGCTTTCTTT. Its translation: CASSKQGNTEAFF.

The chain is built from TRBV7-9 and TRBJ2-7; weak D call: TRBD1 (8 bases). This CDR3 has 16 amino acids. V lost 5 bases, J lost 5 bases, and 22 bases lay in between. Per the germline V gene, CDR1 is SEHNR and CDR2 is FQNEAQ (reference sequence). CDR3 in amino acids: CASSPRGAGQVNEQYF. Written as DNA, the CDR3 is TGTGCCAGCAGCCCAAGGGGAGCGGGACAGGTCAACGAGCAGTACTTC.

The chain couples TRBV12-3 or TRBV12-4 to TRBJ1-1, with TRBD1 identical over 7 bases. After removal of 3 bases from V and 6 bases from J, the junction contained 4 bases not matched to a gene. The CDR3 spans 13 residues. The CDR3 loop reads CASSFPDRPEAFF. The DNA for the CDR3 is TGTGCCAGCAGTTTCCCGGACAGGCCTGAAGCTTTCTTT.

The chain links TRBV12-3 or TRBV12-4 to TRBJ1-1; 8 bases fit TRBD1. CDR3 length equals 13 residues. With V trimmed by 8 bases and J by 4 bases, 6 bases remained unmatched. CDR3 sequence (DNA): TGTGCCAGCTCTACAGGGGGAGGCACTGAAGCTTTCTTT. The encoded protein is CASSTGGGTEAFF.

The CDR3 DNA follows: TGTGCCAGCAGTCGACCGGGACAGGGGTTGTTCTTC. This gives the protein CASSRPGQGLFF. The V and J genes are TRBV2 and TRBJ2-1; 10 bases match TRBD1. This CDR3 contains 12 residues. J was trimmed by 15 bases and V by 5 bases; bases with no gene match: 7. Germline-derived CDR1 and CDR2 are SNHLY and FYNNEI.

The chain combines TRBV5-1 with TRBJ2-1; TRBD2 agrees at 8 bases. V trimming: 4 bases; J trimming: 8 bases; junction bases outside the gene matches: 11. The CDR3 is 15 amino acids. Looked up from germline, CDR1 is SGHRS and CDR2 is YFSETQ. The CDR3 DNA follows: TGCGCCAGCAGCCGCGGGACTAGAATTTACGATGAGCAGTTCTTC. Amino acid sequence: CASSRGTRIYDEQFF.

The V call is TRBV5-6, the J call TRBJ2-3; tentative D call: TRBD1 (5 bases). The CDR3 length is 15 residues. The ends were cut back, 2 bases at V and 0 bases at J, with 10 bases in the middle. Germline V gene data show CDR1 as SGHDT and CDR2 as YYEEEE. DNA for the CDR3: TGTGCCAGCAGCTTCTTTACAGGCAGCACAGATACGCAGTATTTT. Its translation is CASSFFTGSTDTQYF.

The V call is TRBV20-1, the J call TRBJ2-7, with 10 bases fitting TRBD1. J gave up 5 bases and V 3 bases, and 10 bases lay outside the gene matches. CDR1 and CDR2 (germline): DFQATT, SNEGSKA (reference sequence). The CDR3 consists of 15 residues. The chain's CDR3 is CSASFTGTGVNEQYF. The CDR3 DNA follows: TGCAGTGCTAGTTTTACCGGGACAGGGGTAAACGAGCAGTACTTC.

The gene calls are TRBV6-2 or TRBV6-3 and TRBJ2-7; 13 nucleotides match TRBD2. The CDR3 length is 17 residues. Trimming took 4 bases from V and 6 from J; bases not matched to a gene: 12. CDR1 MNHEY and CDR2 SVGEGT come from the germline V gene. CDR3 sequence: CASSSLPRLAGGVEQYF. DNA for the CDR3: TGTGCCAGCAGTTCTCTTCCAAGACTAGCGGGAGGAGTCGAGCAGTACTTC.

The chain has TRBV4-1 and TRBJ1-2, with a weak D call TRBD1 (5 bases). The V gene lost 0 bases and the J gene lost 3 bases, with 14 bases spanning the gap. There are 16 residues in the CDR3. CDR1 is MGHRA, CDR2 YSYEKL, per germline. CDR3 in amino acids: CASSQDHGTFHYGYTF. The CDR3 bases are TGCGCCAGCAGCCAAGATCACGGGACTTTTCACTATGGCTACACCTTC.